Reported below is one T cell receptor (beta chain). The J segment lost 4 bases and the V segment lost 1 base, leaving 5 bases of the junction unmatched. Germline V gene lookup returns CDR1 SGHAT and CDR2 FQNNGV. This CDR3 spans 16 amino acids. Method: immunoSEQ multiplex PCR; TCRdb's copy keeps in-frame clones and lacks some. The sample has 100,000 to 110,000 clones; 91% are singletons. This record comes from a study of blood T cell repertoires in COVID-19. Turning to the study itself: Whether acute or convalescent, the COVID-19 samples came from the United States, Italy and Spain. PBMCs, B-cell-depleted T cells, or T cells were the source of the cDNA or gDNA that made up the material.

Input material: peripheral blood. This clonotype was obtained from a man in his fifties with active COVID-19. The chain employs TRBV11-2 and TRBJ2-1; 9 bases fit TRBD2. This chain's CDR3 is CASSLAGGRVYNEQFF. CDR3 nucleotides: TGTGCCAGCAGCTTAGCCGGCGGGAGGGTGTACAATGAGCAGTTCTTC.